Listed here are 24 T cell receptor beta chains from one sample, sequenced in a study of regulatory T cells in long-lasting Graves disease (dated by TCRdb to the early 2020s). Reading the label with the study, this specimen's time point is: newly diagnosed GD, antithyroid drugs for less than 3 months. For both TCR sequencing and RNA sequencing, RNA was extracted from PBMCs using TRIzol. The library was generated by multiplex PCR. Sequencing relied on an Illumina HiSeq 4000. TCR beta libraries were built with iRepertoire HTBI primers and Arm-PCR amplification of CDR3 regions. TCRdb handled the public reads itself, with Q25 trimming in fastp and clone calling in MiXCR, and kept productive beta chains. Entries that share a CDR3 protein sequence are merged under the most common genes and DNA. For this sample there are 550,000 to 600,000 distinct CDR3 sequences; about 16% appear just once. The ten largest clones capture around 11% of the sample.

These data also featured in a second study, about T cells in Graves' hyperthyroidism and ophthalmopathy.

The input for sequencing was peripheral blood mononuclear cells (PBMCs), taken at new diagnosis, from a patient treated with antithyroid drugs. These TCRs come from a man aged 18 to 29 with Graves disease. Donor details come from another sample of the same person, matched by shared clones.

In its sample, this clonotype was seen many times. The rearrangement uses TRBV13 and TRBJ2-2; D is uncertain. Germline values: CDR1 PRHDT, CDR2 FYEKMQ (reference sequence). CDR3 size: 13 residues. V was clipped by 4 bases and J by 4 bases, with 7 bases between them. CDR3 bases: TGTGCCAGCAGCTCAATTGCCACCGGGGAGCTGTTTTTT. It encodes CASSSIATGELFF.

In this sample, this clonotype turned up once. The chain recombines TRBV6-1 with TRBJ2-1; D not resolved. The V end was cut by 8 bases, the J end by 6 bases, with 11 bases between. The CDR3 is 12 residues long. Germline V lookup: CDR1 MNHNS, CDR2 SASEGT. Written as DNA, the CDR3 is TGTGCCAGCGTGGGGTTTTCCAATGAGCAGTTCTTC. It specifies CASVGFSNEQFF.

The chain carries TRBV12-3 or TRBV12-4 and TRBJ2-2; TRBD2 agrees at 7 bases. The CDR3 has 15 residues. J was trimmed by 4 bases and V by 3 bases; bases with no gene match: 5. CDR3 nucleotide sequence: TGTGCCAGCAGTTTCGGGGAGGGTAGCACCGGGGAGCTGTTTTTT. Translated: CASSFGEGSTGELFF.

V and J are TRBV7-8 and TRBJ2-2; the D gene is possibly TRBD2 (5 bases). The germline V and J ends were trimmed by 5 bases and 3 bases, with 13 bases remaining between them. The CDR3 is 15 residues long. Germline V CDR1 and CDR2: SGHVS, FQNEAQ. The CDR3 protein is CASSPRLTDTGELFF. The CDR3 DNA follows: TGTGCCAGCAGCCCCAGACTAACGGACACCGGGGAGCTGTTTTTT.

This clonotype came up many times. An end of the junction differs from the germline gene, which may be a read error. The CDR3 loop is CASSSRDRGRWVF. The CDR3 DNA sequence: TGTGCCAGCAGTTCCCGGGACAGGGGACGTTGGGTCTTC. This chain uses TRBV12-3 or TRBV12-4 with TRBJ2-1; the match to TRBD1 covers 10 bases. The CDR3 loop spans 13 amino acids.

This clonotype has ten or more counts. J is TRBJ2-7 and V is TRBV6-5, with 14 nucleotides matching TRBD2. Germline V gene lookup returns CDR1 MNHEY and CDR2 SVGAGI. J was trimmed by 6 bases and V by 4 bases; bases with no gene match: 8. CDR3 length: 16 amino acids. The CDR3 sequence is CASSFSGTSGSAEQYF. Written as DNA, the CDR3 is TGTGCCAGCAGTTTTTCCGGGACTAGCGGGAGTGCCGAGCAGTACTTC.

This clonotype occurred many times. The chain links TRBV19 to TRBJ2-3, with unresolved D. The CDR3 consists of 15 residues. V lost 1 base and J lost 0, with 8 bases in between. Germline values: CDR1 LNHDA, CDR2 SQIVND (reference sequence). CDR3 sequence reads: CASSIGVGSTDTQYF. Here the CDR3 DNA reads TGTGCCAGTAGTATAGGGGTCGGAAGCACAGATACGCAGTATTTT.

The V and J genes are TRBV29-1 and TRBJ2-5; 11 bases are shared with TRBD2. The germline V gene encodes CDR1 SQVTM and CDR2 ANQGSEA. J was trimmed by 5 bases and V by 4 bases; bases with no gene match: 6. The CDR3 runs to 14 residues. For the CDR3, the DNA is TGCAGCGTTGTTAGCGGGAGGGCCGTGGAGACCCAGTACTTC. Amino acid sequence: CSVVSGRAVETQYF.

The chain recombines TRBV7-9 with TRBJ2-2, with D possibly being TRBD2 (6 bases). Germline V CDR1 and CDR2: SEHNR, FQNEAQ (reference sequence). Trimming left V 4 bases short and J 0 bases short, with 15 bases between. The CDR3 is 17 amino acids. The CDR3, as DNA: TGTGCCAGCAGCTCTACCCGGGGGACGGCGAACACCGGGGAGCTGTTTTTT. It encodes CASSSTRGTANTGELFF. The entire variable domain, with the rest obtained from reference TRBV7-9 and TRBJ2-2, is as follows: DTGVSQNPRHKITKRGQNVTFRCDPISEHNRLYWYRQTLGQGPEFLTYFQNEAQLEKSRLLSDRFSAERPKGSFSTLEIQRTEQGDSAMYLCASSSTRGTANTGELFFGEGSRLTVL.

This clonotype was counted a few times. The genes are TRBV5-4 and TRBJ1-1, with 7 positions matching TRBD1. J gave up 1 base and V 3 bases, and 6 bases lay outside the gene matches. Germline V gives CDR1 SGHNT, CDR2 YYREEE (reference sequence). The CDR3 is made up of 15 amino acids. The CDR3 loop is CASSSGGAQNTEAFF. The CDR3, as DNA: TGTGCCAGCAGCTCAGGGGGGGCCCAGAACACTGAAGCTTTCTTT.

This sequence joins TRBV20-1 and TRBJ1-5, with D unclear. Germline CDR1 is DFQATT and CDR2 is SNEGSKA (reference sequence). V lost 2 bases, J lost 0 bases, and 11 bases lay in between. This CDR3 is 15 amino acids long. CDR3 in DNA: TGCAGTGCTAGAAAACCACAGTATAGCAATCAGCCCCAGCATTTT. Its protein is CSARKPQYSNQPQHF.

This clonotype has ten or more counts. The chain links TRBV27 to TRBJ2-1; no firm D call. Germline V CDR1 and CDR2: MNHEY, SMNVEV (reference sequence). Trimming left V 6 bases short and J 2 bases short, with 8 bases between. This CDR3 spans 13 amino acids. The CDR3 DNA is TGTGCCAGCAGATCGCTCACCTACAATGAGCAGTTCTTC. Residues: CASRSLTYNEQFF.

This clonotype was seen only a few times. The chain employs TRBV27 and TRBJ2-1; D is possibly TRBD2 (5 bases). The V gene's germline CDR1 is MNHEY and CDR2 SMNVEV (reference sequence). V was trimmed by 2 bases and J by 6 bases, leaving 14 bases between them. There are 15 residues in the CDR3. The CDR3 region is CASSLEGPVGNEQFF. DNA for the CDR3: TGTGCCAGCAGTTTAGAGGGCCCGGTCGGCAATGAGCAGTTCTTC.

This clonotype appeared a few times. Just one base apart from a much larger clone, this may be a read error. Without the conserved terminal phenylalanine or tryptophan, this CDR3 likely stems from a read error. The chain links TRBV20-1 to TRBJ1-1; TRBD1 is a possible D gene (5 bases). The CDR3 is 12 amino acids. Germline assignment: CDR1 DFQATT and CDR2 SNEGSKA (reference sequence). Trimming took off 0 bases at V and 11 bases at J, with 13 bases between the two ends. CDR3 sequence (DNA): TGCAGTGCTAGAGATAGGGGAGGGGACGCTTTCTCT. Encoded protein: CSARDRGGDAFS.

The table lists this clonotype with many counts. The V and J genes are TRBV3-1 and TRBJ1-1; 9 bases are a match to TRBD1. The CDR3 has 16 amino acids. The trim removed 0 bases at V and 4 bases at J, leaving 6 bases unmatched. Germline values: CDR1 LGHDT, CDR2 YNNKEL (reference sequence). DNA of the CDR3: TGTGCCAGCAGCCAAGATATTGGGACAGGGAGCACTGAAGCTTTCTTT. Encoded protein: CASSQDIGTGSTEAFF.

This clonotype has at least ten counts. The rearrangement joins TRBV20-1 to TRBJ2-1; 7 nucleotides match TRBD2. The CDR3 is made up of 15 amino acids. With V trimmed by 5 bases and J by 0 bases, 7 bases remained unmatched. Germline CDR1 DFQATT, CDR2 SNEGSKA (reference sequence). CDR3 amino acids: CSAPPGGSSYNEQFF. The CDR3, as DNA: TGCAGTGCTCCCCCGGGCGGGAGCTCCTACAATGAGCAGTTCTTC.

This clonotype was detected a few times. The CDR3 sequence is CASSDAVGQGAGYGYTF. Written as DNA, the CDR3 is TGTGCCAGCAGTGACGCGGTGGGACAGGGGGCAGGCTATGGCTACACCTTC. V is TRBV9 and J is TRBJ1-2; 12 bases are a match to TRBD1. Trimming removed 5 bases from V and 4 bases from J; junction bases left unmatched: 12. There are 17 residues in the CDR3. Germline-derived CDR1 and CDR2 are SGDLS and YYNGEE.

The chain recombines TRBV19 with TRBJ1-5; D ambiguous. Germline V gives CDR1 LNHDA, CDR2 SQIVND (reference sequence). The CDR3 is 13 amino acids. V lost 7 bases and J lost 7, with 14 bases in between. The CDR3 nucleotides are TGTGCCAGTAATACGGGGATGGGACAGCCCCAGCATTTT. It is translated as CASNTGMGQPQHF.

A few counts support this clonotype. V gene TRBV9 combines with J gene TRBJ2-1; D not resolved. Trimming took 2 bases from V and 3 from J, leaving 12 bases between them. CDR3 size: 15 residues. Germline values: CDR1 SGDLS, CDR2 YYNGEE. In nucleotides, the CDR3 is TGTGCCAGCAGCGTGATGGTTCCCGGCTACAATGAGCAGTTCTTC. This codes for CASSVMVPGYNEQFF.

The chain carries TRBV9 and TRBJ2-7; 9 positions agree with TRBD1. Germline trimming cut 2 bases from V and 6 bases from J; bases unmatched to any gene: 12. The germline gives CDR1 SGDLS, CDR2 YYNGEE. The CDR3 contains 16 residues. CDR3 amino acids: CASSVGDRESGGEQYF. The CDR3 DNA is TGTGCCAGCAGCGTCGGGGACAGGGAGAGTGGAGGCGAGCAGTACTTC.

The chain recombines TRBV3-1 with TRBJ1-3; D call uncertain. Germline V gives CDR1 LGHDT, CDR2 YNNKEL (reference sequence). V dropped 2 bases and J dropped 7 bases, with 12 bases sitting between them. The CDR3 extends over 14 amino acids. CDR3 nucleotide sequence: TGTGCCAGCAGCCAACGGGGAAATTGGAACACCATATATTTT. Translating gives CASSQRGNWNTIYF. Full variable domain (outside the CDR3, taken from reference TRBV3-1 and TRBJ1-3): DTAVSQTPKYLVTQMGNDKSIKCEQNLGHDTMYWYKQDSKKFLKIMFSYNNKELIINETVPNRFSPKSPDKAHLNLHINSLELGDSAVYFCASSQRGNWNTIYFGEGSWLTVV.

This clonotype was seen many times. The chain combines TRBV20-1 with TRBJ2-7; the D is unclear. Trimming removed 1 base from V and 4 bases from J, with 11 bases in between. Germline loops: CDR1 DFQATT, CDR2 SNEGSKA (reference sequence). The CDR3 is made up of 13 amino acids. DNA of the CDR3: TGCAGTGCTAGAGTGGAACAGCAGTACGAGCAGTACTTC. Protein sequence: CSARVEQQYEQYF.

This clonotype turned up a few times. V gene TRBV2 combines with J gene TRBJ2-2, with TRBD1 matching 7 bases. The CDR3 length is 15 residues. CDR1 SNHLY and CDR2 FYNNEI come from the germline V gene. The V gene end was trimmed by 5 bases and the J gene end by 2 bases; junction bases not matched to a gene: 5. The DNA of the CDR3 is TGTGCCAGCAGTTGGACAGGCCCAAACACCGGGGAGCTGTTTTTT. Translation gives CASSWTGPNTGELFF.

This clonotype was observed a few times. The chain joins TRBV7-2 to TRBJ2-1; tentatively, D is TRBD2 (5 bases). The CDR3 is made up of 14 amino acids. Germline CDR1 reads SGHTA; CDR2 reads FQGNSA. V shed 1 base and J shed 6 bases, with 10 bases lying between them. CDR3 sequence: CASSLGRVGNEQFF. The CDR3 DNA is TGTGCCAGCAGCTTAGGGCGGGTAGGCAATGAGCAGTTCTTC.